What follows are 20 T cell receptor beta chains derived from one specimen sequenced in a study of glioma-infiltrating T cells. Using RNA template, CDR3s of TCR alpha and beta were amplified with iRepertoire arm-PCR. Via MiXCR, TCRdb re-called the multiplex PCR reads, giving one row per CDR3 protein. The profile shows roughly 120,000 distinct CDR3 sequences, less than 30% of them singletons. Material for sequencing was glioma tissue, nonneoplastic brain tissue, or PBMCs (not recorded which). The receptor source for this set is a human donor with low-grade glioma or glioblastoma, undergoing nonglioma brain surgery, or in good health (not recorded which).

This clonotype was observed at least ten times. CDR3 bases: TGCAGTGCTAACAAGCTAGACGCCGCGAACACCGGGGAGCTGTTTTTT. Residues: CSANKLDAANTGELFF. The chain recombines TRBV20-1 with TRBJ2-2; no clear D. CDR3 length equals 16 residues. The germline V gene encodes CDR1 DFQATT and CDR2 SNEGSKA (reference sequence). V lost 4 bases, J lost 0 bases, and 15 bases lay in between.

The sample holds many counts of this clonotype. The V and J genes are TRBV25-1 and TRBJ2-3; TRBD2 aligns across 13 bases. From germline, CDR1 is MGHDK and CDR2 SYGVNS. This CDR3 contains 19 residues. The ends lost 0 bases at V and 4 bases at J; junction bases unmatched: 10. The DNA for the CDR3 is TGTGCCAGCAGTGAATATCGGGGACTAGCGGGAATCGGTGCAGATACGCAGTATTTT. This translates into CASSEYRGLAGIGADTQYF.

This clonotype came up a few times. The chain employs TRBV4-2 and TRBJ2-4; D tentatively fits TRBD1 or TRBD2 (6 bases each). V gave up 0 bases and J gave up 0 bases, with 12 bases separating them. Germline V gene lookup returns CDR1 LGHNA and CDR2 YNFKEQ. CDR3 length: 17 residues. CDR3: CASSQEFRGQAKNIQYF. The CDR3 DNA sequence: TGTGCCAGCAGCCAAGAGTTCCGGGGGCAAGCCAAAAACATTCAGTACTTC.

This rearrangement joins TRBV29-1 to TRBJ2-1, with 7 bases identical to TRBD1. The CDR3 runs 14 residues. V gave up 7 bases and J gave up 7 bases; unmatched junction bases: 13. The V gene's germline CDR1 is SQVTM and CDR2 ANQGSEA. CDR3 DNA sequence: TGCAGCGATTTCAGGGGGTCCTCTGGGAATGAGCAGTTCTTC. Translating it yields CSDFRGSSGNEQFF.

The rearrangement uses TRBV7-2 and TRBJ2-3, with D perhaps TRBD2 (6 bases). Germline-derived CDR1 and CDR2 are SGHTA and FQGNSA. Trimming pared 11 bases from V and 1 base from J, leaving 13 bases between. CDR3 length: 13 residues. CDR3 bases: TGTGCCGGCGTCCAGCGGGGCACAGATACGCAGTATTTT. Its protein is CAGVQRGTDTQYF.

This clonotype came up a few times. This sequence joins TRBV5-4 and TRBJ2-2; D not resolved. Between the trimmed V and J ends, which lost 4 bases and 5 bases, there was a span of 6 bases. Germline V gives CDR1 SGHNT, CDR2 YYREEE (reference sequence). This CDR3 comprises 12 residues. The CDR3 sequence: CASSRGTGELFF. CDR3 in DNA: TGTGCCAGCAGCAGAGGTACCGGGGAGCTGTTTTTT.

In this sample, this clonotype turned up many times. The chain links TRBV2 to TRBJ2-5; D gene uncertain. Trimming took 4 bases from V and 2 from J, leaving 8 bases between them. The length of the CDR3 is 13 residues. The germline CDR1 and CDR2 sequences are SNHLY and FYNNEI. CDR3 residues: CASSALLQETQYF. CDR3 DNA: TGTGCCAGCAGTGCTCTCCTACAAGAGACCCAGTACTTC. The full variable domain, with the rest looked up from reference TRBV2 and TRBJ2-5, is EPEVTQTPSHQVTQMGQEVILRCVPISNHLYFYWYRQILGQKVEFLVSFYNNEISEKSEIFDDQFSVERPDGSNFTLKIRSTKLEDSAMYFCASSALLQETQYFGPGTRLLVL.

This clonotype was found many times. This chain joins TRBV15 and TRBJ1-1; no definite D call. The V end lost 1 base, the J end lost 6 bases, and 9 bases lay between the germline ends. The CDR3 is 13 residues long. Per the germline V gene, CDR1 is LNHNV and CDR2 is YYDKDF (reference sequence). The CDR3 DNA is TGTGCCACCAGCAGAGGGGAACGATCTGAAGCTTTCTTT. Residues: CATSRGERSEAFF. The full variable domain, its missing parts supplied by reference TRBV15 and TRBJ1-1, is DAMVIQNPRYQVTQFGKPVTLSCSQTLNHNVMYWYQQKSSQAPKLLFHYYDKDFNNEADTPDNFQSRRPNTSFCFLDIRSPGLGDTAMYLCATSRGERSEAFFGQGTRLTVV.

This clonotype was seen ten or more times. This chain joins TRBV20-1 and TRBJ2-3; the D is unclear. The CDR3 loop spans 18 amino acids. Per the germline V gene, CDR1 is DFQATT and CDR2 is SNEGSKA (reference sequence). The germline V and J ends were trimmed by 0 bases and 1 base, with 20 bases remaining between them. CDR3 protein: CSARDKTVRLGRTDTQYF. In DNA form, the CDR3 reads TGCAGTGCTAGAGATAAAACCGTGAGGCTAGGACGCACAGATACGCAGTATTTT.

This clonotype was found many times. The chain is built from TRBV18 and TRBJ2-1; D not certain. V was clipped by 4 bases and J by 4 bases, with 8 bases between them. Looked up from germline, CDR1 is KGHSH and CDR2 is LQKENI. The CDR3 has 13 amino acids. CDR3 nucleotides: TGTGCCAGCTCACTTGGCGGTTACAATGAGCAGTTCTTC. Protein product: CASSLGGYNEQFF.

The rearrangement joins TRBV19 to TRBJ2-3; 9 bases are shared with TRBD2. The V and J ends lost 5 bases and 4 bases, in that order; junction bases with no gene match: 7. CDR1 is LNHDA and CDR2 is SQIVND in the germline V gene (reference sequence). The CDR3 extends over 15 amino acids. Here the CDR3 reads CASSSSGRLADTQYF. CDR3 in DNA: TGTGCCAGTAGTTCCAGCGGGAGGTTGGCAGATACGCAGTATTTT.

This clonotype came up a few times. The rearrangement uses TRBV12-3 or TRBV12-4 and TRBJ1-1, with 8 bases that match TRBD1. The CDR3 extends over 14 amino acids. Trimming cost V 6 bases and J 5 bases; bases outside gene matches: 8. The CDR3 nucleotides are TGTGCCAGCAGCCGGACAGGGCAGTCTACTGAAGCTTTCTTT. Its translation: CASSRTGQSTEAFF.

This clonotype has at least ten counts. This chain joins TRBV4-3 and TRBJ1-3, with a weak D call TRBD1 (5 bases). Germline V CDR1 and CDR2: LGHNA, YSLEER. V lost 0 bases, J lost 2 bases, and 8 bases lay in between. The CDR3 loop spans 15 amino acids. CDR3 nucleotides: TGCGCCAGCAGCCAAGAGGCGGGGCCTGGAAACACCATATATTTT. Amino acids: CASSQEAGPGNTIYF.

Details on this clonotype: This may stem from a read error, because a much larger clone lies one nucleotide away. The rearrangement links TRBV4-2 to TRBJ2-1; 9 positions agree with TRBD2. J gave up 6 bases and V 2 bases, and 5 bases lay outside the gene matches. CDR3 length: 15 residues. Germline-derived CDR1 and CDR2 are LGHNA and YNFKEQ. This chain's CDR3 is CASSQFLAGRNEQFF. The DNA of the CDR3 is TGTGCCAGCAGCCAATTCCTAGCGGGACGCAATGAGCAGTTCTTC.

The chain carries TRBV29-1 and TRBJ2-3; weak D call: TRBD2 (6 bases). V lost 7 bases and J lost 1, with 21 bases in between. Germline lookup yields CDR1 SQVTM and CDR2 ANQGSEA. This CDR3 comprises 16 residues. CDR3 sequence: CSAEAGSGGGTDTQYF. The DNA of the CDR3 is TGCAGCGCCGAAGCGGGCTCGGGTGGAGGCACAGATACGCAGTATTTT.

The gene calls are TRBV5-4 and TRBJ2-7; a possible D gene is TRBD1 (6 bases). V was shortened by 1 base and J by 4 bases, with 15 bases between the two germline ends. This CDR3 comprises 15 residues. Germline V CDR1 and CDR2: SGHNT, YYREEE (reference sequence). The CDR3 loop is CASSLQGPSGYEQYF. In DNA form, the CDR3 reads TGTGCCAGCAGCTTGCAGGGGCCCTCGGGTTACGAGCAGTACTTC.

As for this clonotype: Compared with germline, one end of the junction differs, possibly owing to a read error. This rearrangement joins TRBV7-2 to TRBJ1-3, with 7 bases identical to TRBD1. Germline CDR1 reads SGHTA; CDR2 reads FQGNSA. The length of the CDR3 is 14 residues. Here the CDR3 reads CASGLGGAGNTIYF. In nucleotides, the CDR3 is TGTGCCAGCGGCTTAGGGGGCGCGGGAAACACCATATATTTT. Complete variable domain (other parts from reference TRBV7-2 and TRBJ1-3): GAGVSQSPSNKVTEKGKDVELRCDPISGHTALYWYRQSLGQGLEFLIYFQGNSAPDKSGLPSDRFSAERTGGSVSTLTIQRTQQEDSAVYLCASGLGGAGNTIYFGEGSWLTVV.

Ten or more counts support this clonotype. V and J are TRBV2 and TRBJ2-7; D possibly corresponds to TRBD1 (5 bases). This CDR3 is built from 12 residues. V was pared by 4 bases and J by 7 bases, with 11 bases between. Germline values: CDR1 SNHLY, CDR2 FYNNEI. The CDR3 sequence: CASSGQFREQYF. The CDR3 DNA is TGTGCCAGCAGTGGACAGTTCAGGGAGCAGTACTTC.

The V call is TRBV19, the J call TRBJ2-3, with TRBD1 identical over 7 bases. Germline V gene sequence: CDR1 LNHDA, CDR2 SQIVND (reference sequence). The CDR3 runs 16 residues. The V gene end was trimmed by 4 bases and the J gene end by 7 bases; junction bases not matched to a gene: 14. The CDR3, as DNA: TGTGCCAGTAGTACAGCCCCGACAGGGATTCAGCATACGCAGTATTTT. Translated: CASSTAPTGIQHTQYF.

Concerning this clonotype: One end of the junction fails to match germline, which may point to a read error. CDR3: CSDRYQLASGRGAYEQYF. The CDR3 DNA is TGCAGTGATAGATATCAATTGGCTAGCGGGAGAGGAGCCTACGAGCAGTACTTC. The chain joins TRBV20-1 to TRBJ2-7; TRBD2 agrees at 10 bases. Germline values: CDR1 DFQATT, CDR2 SNEGSKA (reference sequence). The CDR3 loop spans 18 amino acids.